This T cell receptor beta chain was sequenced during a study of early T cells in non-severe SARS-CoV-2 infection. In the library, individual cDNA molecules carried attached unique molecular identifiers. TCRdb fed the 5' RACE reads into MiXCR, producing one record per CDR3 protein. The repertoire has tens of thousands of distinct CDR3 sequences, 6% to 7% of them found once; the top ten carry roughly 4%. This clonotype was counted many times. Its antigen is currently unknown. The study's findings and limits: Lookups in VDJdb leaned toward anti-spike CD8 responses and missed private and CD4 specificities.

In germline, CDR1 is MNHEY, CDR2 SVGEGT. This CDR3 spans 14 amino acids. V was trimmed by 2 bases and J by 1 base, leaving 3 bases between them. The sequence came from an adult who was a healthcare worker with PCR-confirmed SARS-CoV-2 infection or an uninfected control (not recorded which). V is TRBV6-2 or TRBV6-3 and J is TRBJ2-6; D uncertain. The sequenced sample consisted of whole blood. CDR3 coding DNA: TGTGCCAGCAGTTACGGTTCTGGGGCCAACGTCCTGACTTTC. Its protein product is CASSYGSGANVLTF.